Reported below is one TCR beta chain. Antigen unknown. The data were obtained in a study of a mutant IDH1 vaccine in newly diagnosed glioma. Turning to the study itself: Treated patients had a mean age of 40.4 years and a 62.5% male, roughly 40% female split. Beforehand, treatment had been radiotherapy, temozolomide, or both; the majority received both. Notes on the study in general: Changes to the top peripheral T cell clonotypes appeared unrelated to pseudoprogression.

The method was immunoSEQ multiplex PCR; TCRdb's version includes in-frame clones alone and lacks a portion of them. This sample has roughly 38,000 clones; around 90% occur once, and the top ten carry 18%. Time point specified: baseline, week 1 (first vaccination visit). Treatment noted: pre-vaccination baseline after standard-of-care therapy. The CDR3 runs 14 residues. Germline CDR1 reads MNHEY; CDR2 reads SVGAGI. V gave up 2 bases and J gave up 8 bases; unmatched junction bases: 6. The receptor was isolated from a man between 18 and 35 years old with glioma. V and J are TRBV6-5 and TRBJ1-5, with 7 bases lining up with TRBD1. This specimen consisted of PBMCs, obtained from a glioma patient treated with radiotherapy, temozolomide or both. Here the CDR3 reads CASSYDRVQEPQHF. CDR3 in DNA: TGTGCCAGCAGTTACGACAGGGTCCAGGAGCCCCAGCATTTT.